The present TCR beta chain was sequenced within a study of control samples from healthy donors and cancer patients. Repertoires were generated with immunoSEQ multiplex PCR, while TCRdb's copy carries only in-frame clones and drops some. Of roughly 130,000 clones listed, 85% to 95% are singletons. The V gene lost 3 bases and the J gene lost 0 bases, with 14 bases spanning the gap. Germline V lookup: CDR1 MGHRA, CDR2 YSYEKL. CDR3 length equals 16 residues. This clonotype was obtained from a man between 18 and 29 years old in good health. The specimen was blood. This chain uses TRBV4-1 with TRBJ1-2; D not resolved. The CDR3 DNA is TGCGCCAGCAGCCATGTCGTAGCTAGACCTAACTATGGCTACACCTTC. Its protein is CASSHVVARPNYGYTF.